Each of the 6 T cell receptor beta chains below was sequenced from the same sample in a study of T cell changes during pregnancy in multiple sclerosis. Method: immunoSEQ multiplex PCR; TCRdb's copy keeps in-frame clones and lacks some. Of nearly 110,000 clones in the sample, roughly 92% were seen once. The sample consisted of peripheral blood, taken after pregnancy. Receptor source: a female donor with multiple sclerosis, enrolled in a pregnancy study.

The chain has TRBV7-2 and TRBJ2-3; D might be TRBD2 (6 bases). Germline CDR1 is SGHTA and CDR2 is FQGNSA. Trimming stripped 5 bases from V and 3 bases from J, with 15 bases between. This CDR3 is built from 15 residues. For the CDR3, the DNA is TGTGCCAGCAGCCCTAGCGTTGGAGAGACAGATACGCAGTATTTT. Amino acids: CASSPSVGETDTQYF.

This clone appeared a few times. The chain is built from TRBV6-6 and TRBJ1-2; no firm D call. Germline-derived CDR1 and CDR2 are MNHNY and SVGAGI (reference sequence). V dropped 0 bases and J dropped 6 bases, with 11 bases sitting between them. The length of the CDR3 is 14 residues. The CDR3 DNA reads TGTGCCAGCAGTTACTCGATCTCGGGAAATGGCTACACCTTC. As protein: CASSYSISGNGYTF.

This clone was seen only once. For the CDR3, the DNA is TGTGCCAGTAGCCACAGGGGCCTTGGGGTAACTGAAGCTTTCTTT. It specifies CASSHRGLGVTEAFF. The chain couples TRBV19 to TRBJ1-1; 7 bases are shared with TRBD1. Germline trimming cut 6 bases from V and 5 bases from J; bases unmatched to any gene: 12. The germline V gene encodes CDR1 LNHDA and CDR2 SQIVND (reference sequence). The CDR3 has 15 amino acids.

The gene calls are TRBV11-2 and TRBJ2-2; tentatively, D is TRBD1 (5 bases). CDR1 and CDR2 from the germline V gene are SGHAT and FQNNGV. This CDR3 contains 15 residues. V was shortened by 8 bases and J by 1 base, with 14 bases between the two germline ends. CDR3 coding DNA: TGTGCCAGCGGAAAAGGGGCAGGGAACACCGGGGAGCTGTTTTTT. As protein: CASGKGAGNTGELFF. The complete variable domain, with remaining parts taken from reference TRBV11-2 and TRBJ2-2, reads EAGVAQSPRYKIIEKRQSVAFWCNPISGHATLYWYQQILGQGPKLLIQFQNNGVVDDSQLPKDRFSAERLKGVDSTLKIQPAKLEDSAVYLCASGKGAGNTGELFFGEGSRLTVL.

This clone was counted a single time. The CDR3 nucleotides are TGTGCCAGCAGTGCTTTAGCGGGGGAGGTGTACTTC. Amino acids: CASSALAGEVYF. The gene calls are TRBV2 and TRBJ2-4, with TRBD2 matching 9 bases. V gave up 4 bases and J gave up 15 bases; unmatched junction bases: 7. This CDR3 comprises 12 residues. CDR1 and CDR2 from the germline V gene are SNHLY and FYNNEI.

The V and J genes are TRBV10-3 and TRBJ1-5; tentatively, D is TRBD1 (6 bases). The CDR3 spans 14 residues. The ends were cut back, 5 bases at V and 2 bases at J, with 10 bases in the middle. Germline V gives CDR1 ENHRY, CDR2 SYGVKD. The CDR3 spells CAISIQGGNQPQHF. In nucleotides, the CDR3 is TGTGCCATCAGTATACAGGGAGGCAATCAGCCCCAGCATTTT.